The 20 T cell receptor beta chains listed next were all sequenced from one sample in a study of shared clonotypes between healthy human individuals. The protocol was immunoSEQ multiplex PCR, while the TCRdb copy is restricted to in-frame clones and leaves out a portion. This sample carries about 1.1 million clones, 75% to 80% of them seen once, and the ten largest clones take 0.5% to 0.6%. Sequencing was done on a sample of memory CD4+ T cells from PBMCs. Subset meaning: CD45RA-negative fraction. The receptor source for this set is a man aged 18 to 30 in good health. Some clones in this sample may be carry-over from other donors' samples.

Comment on this clone: This sample also contains other DNA sequences that code for the same CDR3. The rearrangement joins TRBV2 to TRBJ2-6, with unresolved D. The ends were cut back, 3 bases at V and 2 bases at J, with 5 bases in the middle. The CDR3 covers 14 residues. Germline-derived CDR1 and CDR2 are SNHLY and FYNNEI. CDR3 nucleotide sequence: TGTGCCAGCAGTGATAGAGCTGGGGCCAACGTCCTGACTTTC. Its protein product is CASSDRAGANVLTF.

This chain uses TRBV29-1 with TRBJ1-1; the D gene is possibly TRBD1 (6 bases). V was pared by 7 bases and J by 2 bases, with 17 bases between. Germline CDR1 SQVTM, CDR2 ANQGSEA. The CDR3 runs 14 residues. The CDR3 loop is CSGSRRDTNTEAFF. The CDR3 DNA sequence: TGCAGCGGTAGCCGCAGGGACACTAACACTGAAGCTTTCTTT.

The V gene is TRBV5-1, the J gene TRBJ2-3, with 7 bases that match TRBD2. Germline V gene sequence: CDR1 SGHRS, CDR2 YFSETQ. V was clipped by 5 bases and J by 6 bases; unmatched bases: 12. The CDR3 extends over 15 amino acids. The CDR3 region is CASSPQGLLQDTQYF. CDR3 in DNA: TGCGCCAGCAGTCCTCAGGGACTATTGCAGGATACGCAGTATTTT.

This chain uses TRBV4-1 with TRBJ2-5; tentative D call: TRBD1 (6 bases). V lost 4 bases and J 4 bases, leaving 10 bases between the germline ends. CDR3 length equals 13 residues. Per the germline V gene, CDR1 is MGHRA and CDR2 is YSYEKL. CDR3 region: CASSPQGGETQYF. CDR3 nucleotides: TGCGCCAGCAGCCCCCAAGGGGGAGAGACCCAGTACTTC.

The chain combines TRBV5-8 with TRBJ1-4; D ambiguous. V lost 0 bases, J lost 7 bases, and 13 bases lay in between. This CDR3 contains 15 residues. CDR1 and CDR2 (germline): SGHTS, YDEGEE. This CDR3 is CASSLDGGAGEKLFF. CDR3 coding DNA: TGTGCCAGCAGCTTGGACGGTGGTGCTGGTGAAAAACTGTTTTTT.

The chain links TRBV18 to TRBJ1-2; 9 bases agree with TRBD1. V shed 3 bases and J 3 bases; nucleotides not matched to a gene: 5. Germline-derived CDR1 and CDR2 are KGHSH and LQKENI. This CDR3 region has 15 residues. CDR3 sequence reads: CASSPTGGNDYGYTF. CDR3 nucleotide sequence: TGTGCCAGCTCACCGACAGGGGGAAATGACTATGGCTACACCTTC.

This rearrangement joins TRBV7-9 to TRBJ1-3; D is possibly TRBD1 (6 bases). Germline V gene sequence: CDR1 SEHNR, CDR2 FQNEAQ (reference sequence). This CDR3 has 16 amino acids. Trimming removed 6 bases at V and 0 bases at J, with 15 bases between. The CDR3 nucleotides read TGTGCCAGCAGTCCGGACAGTTTCGACTCTGGAAACACCATATATTTT. Translation: CASSPDSFDSGNTIYF.

The chain links TRBV5-1 to TRBJ2-7; D unresolved. V lost 0 bases, J lost 0 bases, and 7 bases lay in between. Per the germline V gene, CDR1 is SGHRS and CDR2 is YFSETQ. The CDR3 has 14 amino acids. CDR3 sequence: CASSLDGISYEQYF. For the CDR3, the DNA is TGCGCCAGCAGCTTGGATGGGATCTCCTACGAGCAGTACTTC.

This clone came up a few times. V and J are TRBV27 and TRBJ2-5; D not resolved. The CDR3 sequence is 12 residues long. The V end was cut by 5 bases, the J end by 5 bases, with 9 bases between. The germline CDR1 and CDR2 sequences are MNHEY and SMNVEV (reference sequence). The CDR3 sequence is CASSPSWETQYF. The CDR3 region has the DNA TGTGCCAGCAGTCCCTCTTGGGAGACCCAGTACTTC.

The chain employs TRBV7-2 and TRBJ2-7; 11 bases are shared with TRBD2. The CDR3 consists of 13 residues. V lost 3 bases and J lost 6; bases outside the gene matches: 1. Looked up from germline, CDR1 is SGHTA and CDR2 is FQGNSA. The CDR3 DNA reads as TGTGCCAGCAGCTTCCTAGCGGGAGGCGAGCAGTACTTC. It yields the protein CASSFLAGGEQYF.

This clone was counted at least ten times. This chain links TRBV5-1 with TRBJ2-1, with D perhaps matching TRBD2 (5 bases). CDR3 size: 11 residues. Trimming shortened V by 2 bases and J by 10 bases, and 7 bases separated the two germline ends. Germline assignment: CDR1 SGHRS and CDR2 YFSETQ. The CDR3, as DNA: TGCGCCAGCAGCTTTACGGGGGAGCAGTTCTTC. This gives the protein CASSFTGEQFF.

V and J are TRBV11-1 and TRBJ1-4; no reliable D call. This CDR3 has 13 amino acids. Trimming left V 3 bases short and J 6 bases short, with 8 bases between. CDR1 SGHAT and CDR2 FQDESV come from the germline V gene (reference sequence). Here the CDR3 reads CASSFGVDEKLFF. The CDR3 coding sequence is TGTGCCAGCAGCTTCGGGGTGGATGAAAAACTGTTTTTT.

This clone was counted ten times or more. The chain has TRBV11-2 and TRBJ1-1; 7 bases align to TRBD1. The germline CDR1 and CDR2 sequences are SGHAT and FQNNGV. The CDR3 consists of 15 residues. V dropped 7 bases and J dropped 1; count of bases not matched to a gene: 9. CDR3 in amino acids: CASTPLQGRNTEAFF. The CDR3 DNA is TGTGCCAGCACCCCTTTACAGGGGCGGAACACTGAAGCTTTCTTT.

The rearrangement joins TRBV28 to TRBJ1-2; D call uncertain. Germline V lookup: CDR1 MDHEN, CDR2 SYDVKM. The CDR3 extends over 14 amino acids. Trimming left V 7 bases short and J 3 bases short, with 15 bases between. Here the CDR3 reads CASTVTTRYYGYTF. The DNA of the CDR3 is TGTGCCAGCACCGTCACGACAAGGTACTATGGCTACACCTTC.

The CDR3 sequence: CASSPGQGNYGYTF. The CDR3 bases are TGTGCCAGCAGCCCGGGACAGGGGAACTATGGCTACACCTTC. V usage is TRBV7-6 and J usage is TRBJ1-2, with TRBD1 matching 10 bases. The germline V gene encodes CDR1 SGHVS and CDR2 FNYEAQ. Germline trimming cut 5 bases from V and 2 bases from J; bases unmatched to any gene: 2. The CDR3 consists of 14 residues.

With regard to this clone: The junction does not match germline at one end; this may be a read error. The gene calls are TRBV5-6 and TRBJ2-2; D call uncertain. The germline gives CDR1 SGHDT, CDR2 YYEEEE. The CDR3 is made up of 11 amino acids. DNA of the CDR3: TGCGCCAGCAGCCAGTACGGGGAGCTGTTTTTT. Its translation is CASSQYGELFF.

V usage is TRBV6-6 and J usage is TRBJ2-3; tentatively, D is TRBD2 (5 bases). The germline CDR1 and CDR2 sequences are MNHNY and SVGAGI (reference sequence). Trimming cost V 4 bases and J 2 bases, with 13 bases left between them. The CDR3 has 15 residues. The CDR3 DNA reads as TGTGCCAGCAGTTTTGGACTCGGCTACACAGATACGCAGTATTTT. Protein: CASSFGLGYTDTQYF.

In this sample, this clone turned up once. This chain links TRBV6-6 with TRBJ2-1; 13 nucleotides match TRBD2. Germline loops: CDR1 MNHNY, CDR2 SVGAGI (reference sequence). V shed 5 bases and J 7 bases; nucleotides not matched to a gene: 5. The CDR3 is made up of 15 amino acids. The CDR3 reads CASSRPGLAGNEQFF. The DNA for the CDR3 is TGTGCCAGCAGTCGTCCGGGACTAGCGGGAAATGAGCAGTTCTTC.

The chain couples TRBV11-2 to TRBJ2-7; D is undetermined. V lost 5 bases to trimming and J lost 2 bases, with 16 bases between them. CDR1 SGHAT and CDR2 FQNNGV come from the germline V gene. This CDR3 spans 15 amino acids. The DNA of the CDR3 is TGTGCCAGCAGCCGTACTAACAAACCCACCTACGAGCAGTACTTC. It specifies CASSRTNKPTYEQYF.

The gene calls are TRBV27 and TRBJ2-7; D perhaps matches TRBD2 (6 bases). The CDR3 length is 11 residues. V lost 8 bases, J lost 6 bases, and 11 bases lay in between. In germline, CDR1 is MNHEY, CDR2 SMNVEV (reference sequence). The CDR3 DNA sequence: TGTGCCAGCTCGGACTATTTCGAGCAGTACTTC. This sequence encodes CASSDYFEQYF.